Included here is one T cell receptor (beta chain) sequence, with context. The source of the sample is a study of blood T cell repertoires in COVID-19. Study overall: Samples taken during acute and convalescent COVID-19 were collected in the United States, Italy and Spain. Sample material is recorded as cDNA or gDNA derived from T cells, B-cell-depleted T cells, or PBMCs.

The V segment lost 1 base and the J segment 3 bases; nucleotides outside the gene matches: 4. The germline V gene has CDR1 MNHNS and CDR2 SASEGT. CDR3 size: 17 residues. In the original processing: From reference gene primer amplification, estimates of nucleated cell counts were derived. Assay used: immunoSEQ multiplex PCR; TCRdb lists only in-frame clones, some missing. That table supplies the V and J calls and clone size; D and trimming were determined from the DNA. This sample has more than 100,000 clones, with about 89% found just once. The receptor's source is a woman aged 60-70 years with acute or convalescent COVID-19. Sample: peripheral blood. This chain joins TRBV6-1 and TRBJ2-6, with TRBD1 matching over 9 bases. The CDR3 region has the DNA TGTGCCAGCAGTGAAGGGGACAGGGTTGGTGGGGCCAACGTCCTGACTTTC. Its protein product is CASSEGDRVGGANVLTF.